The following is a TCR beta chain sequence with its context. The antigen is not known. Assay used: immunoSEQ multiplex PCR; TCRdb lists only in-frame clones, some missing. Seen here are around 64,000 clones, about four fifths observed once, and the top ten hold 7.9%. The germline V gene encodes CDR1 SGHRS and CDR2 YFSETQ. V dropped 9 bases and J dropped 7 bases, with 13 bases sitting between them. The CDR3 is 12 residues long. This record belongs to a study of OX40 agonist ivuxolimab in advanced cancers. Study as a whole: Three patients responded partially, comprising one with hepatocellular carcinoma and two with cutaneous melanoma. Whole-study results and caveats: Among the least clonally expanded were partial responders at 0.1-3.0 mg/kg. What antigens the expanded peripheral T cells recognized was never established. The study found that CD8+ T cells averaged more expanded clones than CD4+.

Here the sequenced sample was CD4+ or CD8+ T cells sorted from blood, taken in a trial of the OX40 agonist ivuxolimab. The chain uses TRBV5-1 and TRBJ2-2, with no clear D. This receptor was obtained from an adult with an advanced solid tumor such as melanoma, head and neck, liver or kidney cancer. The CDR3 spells CATQETGGELFF. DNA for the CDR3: TGCGCCACCCAGGAAACCGGCGGGGAGCTGTTTTTT.